This TCR beta chain is from a study of T cell changes during pregnancy in multiple sclerosis. Data came from immunoSEQ multiplex PCR; TCRdb stores just in-frame clones and leaves some out. Here the sample spans 130,000 or so clones, approximately 95% being singletons. Trimming took off 7 bases at V and 9 bases at J, with 15 bases between the two ends. Looked up from germline, CDR1 is MNHNS and CDR2 is SASEGT. This CDR3 is 12 amino acids long. The gene calls are TRBV6-1 and TRBJ2-5; TRBD2 is a possible D gene (6 bases). The sample here was peripheral blood, taken before pregnancy. The source is a female donor with multiple sclerosis, enrolled in a pregnancy study. The CDR3 here is CASTRDPGAQYF. The CDR3, as DNA: TGTGCCAGCACTCGGGACCCGGGGGCCCAGTACTTC.